These 22 T cell receptor beta chains share one sample of origin, sequenced in a study of T cells in Graves' hyperthyroidism and ophthalmopathy. RNA transcripts were the template for amplifying TCR beta CDR3 regions. Initially, a first-round RT-PCR of the TCR CDR3 employed the HTBI primer set. A single record per CDR3 protein comes from TCRdb applying MiXCR to the multiplex PCR reads. The sample consists of a few hundred thousand distinct CDR3 sequences, 15% of them appearing once. The specimen sequenced was blood. These TCRs come from a woman aged 25 to 39 with Graves' hyperthyroidism.

The CDR3 sequence is CASSPPGLAENNEQFF. CDR3 nucleotides: TGCGCCAGCAGCCCACCGGGACTAGCGGAGAACAATGAGCAGTTCTTC. The J gene is TRBJ2-1, the V gene TRBV4-1; 11 nucleotides agree with TRBD2. V dropped 4 bases and J dropped 5; count of bases not matched to a gene: 7. CDR3 length equals 16 residues. Germline V gene sequence: CDR1 MGHRA, CDR2 YSYEKL.

A few counts support this clonotype. This chain joins TRBV24-1 and TRBJ2-1, with 12 bases fitting TRBD2. This CDR3 contains 16 residues. The germline CDR1 and CDR2 sequences are KGHDR and SFDVKD. After removal of 4 bases from V and 7 bases from J, the junction contained 7 bases not matched to a gene. The CDR3 loop is CATSDRRLAGVNEQFF. CDR3 bases: TGTGCCACCAGTGACCGACGACTAGCGGGAGTGAATGAGCAGTTCTTC.

The sample holds many counts of this clonotype. The gene calls are TRBV29-1 and TRBJ1-2; D not resolved. V lost 2 bases to trimming and J lost 0 bases, with 10 bases between them. The length of the CDR3 is 14 residues. Germline V gene lookup returns CDR1 SQVTM and CDR2 ANQGSEA. CDR3 nucleotide sequence: TGCAGCGTTGAAAACAGACCGACTAACTATGGCTACACCTTC. It codes for CSVENRPTNYGYTF.

The chain is built from TRBV30 and TRBJ2-7; TRBD1 matches 8 bases. The CDR3 sequence is 15 residues long. Per germline, CDR1 GTSNPN and CDR2 SVGIG (reference sequence). Germline trimming cut 1 base from V and 2 bases from J; bases unmatched to any gene: 7. The CDR3 loop reads CAWSAGTGGTYEQYF. The CDR3 nucleotides are TGTGCCTGGAGTGCCGGGACAGGAGGAACCTACGAGCAGTACTTC. The full variable domain, its missing parts supplied by reference TRBV30 and TRBJ2-7, is SQTIHQWPATLVQPVGSPLSLECTVEGTSNPNLYWYRQAAGRGLQLLFYSVGIGQISSEVPQNLSASRPQDRQFILSSKKLLLSDSGFYLCAWSAGTGGTYEQYFGPGTRLTVT.

This clonotype was recorded many times. The V and J genes are TRBV2 and TRBJ1-1; 7 nucleotides line up with TRBD1. V shed 4 bases, J shed 2 bases, and the junction held 4 bases outside the gene matches. This CDR3 has 14 residues. CDR1 is SNHLY, CDR2 FYNNEI, per germline. In nucleotides, the CDR3 is TGTGCCAGCAGTGTACAGGGGATTAACACTGAAGCTTTCTTT. Protein: CASSVQGINTEAFF.

This clonotype was counted ten times or more. The chain has TRBV20-1 and TRBJ2-3; 9 bases are a match to TRBD2. In germline, CDR1 is DFQATT, CDR2 SNEGSKA (reference sequence). This CDR3 is 16 amino acids long. J lost 5 bases, V lost 7 bases, and 16 bases had no gene match. CDR3 DNA: TGCAGTGGGATTTCCTACGGAGCGGGAGGAGGAGATACGCAGTATTTT. Translating gives CSGISYGAGGGDTQYF.

This sequence joins TRBV6-5 and TRBJ1-6; D gene uncertain. This CDR3 spans 18 amino acids. Between the trimmed V and J ends, which lost 0 bases and 0 bases, there was a span of 12 bases. Per the germline V gene, CDR1 is MNHEY and CDR2 is SVGAGI. The CDR3 spells CASSYSSSLSSYNSPLHF. The CDR3 nucleotides read TGTGCCAGCAGTTACTCGAGCTCCCTGAGCTCCTATAATTCACCCCTCCACTTT.

This clonotype has only a few counts. The CDR3 DNA is TGTGCCAGCAGCGTACAGGGAGACTCTGGAAACACCATATATTTT. Residues: CASSVQGDSGNTIYF. The chain links TRBV9 to TRBJ1-3; tentative D call: TRBD1 (5 bases). Trimming removed 1 base from V and 0 bases from J, with 8 bases in between. The CDR3 totals 15 residues. Germline values: CDR1 SGDLS, CDR2 YYNGEE.

The J gene is TRBJ1-4, the V gene TRBV27, with D perhaps TRBD1 (6 bases). The CDR3 totals 13 residues. V dropped 3 bases and J dropped 8 bases, with 10 bases sitting between them. CDR1 is MNHEY and CDR2 is SMNVEV in the germline V gene (reference sequence). CDR3 sequence (DNA): TGTGCCAGCAGTTTCCAGGGGAGAGAAAAACTGTTTTTT. This translates into CASSFQGREKLFF.

V gene TRBV2 combines with J gene TRBJ2-1, with 7 bases fitting TRBD2. Per germline, CDR1 SNHLY and CDR2 FYNNEI. This CDR3 has 15 amino acids. V lost 3 bases to trimming and J lost 9 bases; unmatched junction nucleotides: 11. As DNA, the CDR3 is TGTGCCAGCAGTGAGTGGCGGGAGCCGGGGAGTGAGCAGTTCTTC. This sequence encodes CASSEWREPGSEQFF.

The chain links TRBV27 to TRBJ2-2; possible D gene TRBD2, 6 bases. The V end was cut by 5 bases, the J end by 5 bases, with 18 bases between. This CDR3 contains 16 residues. Germline-derived CDR1 and CDR2 are MNHEY and SMNVEV (reference sequence). The CDR3 coding sequence is TGTGCCAGCAGTCCTCAATTTAGCGGAGGGACCGGGGAGCTGTTTTTT. Translation gives CASSPQFSGGTGELFF.

This rearrangement joins TRBV7-9 to TRBJ2-5, with a possible D match to TRBD1 (5 bases). This CDR3 is built from 16 residues. V lost 7 bases, J lost 0 bases, and 18 bases lay in between. Germline values: CDR1 SEHNR, CDR2 FQNEAQ (reference sequence). CDR3 loop: CASTEFPADNQETQYF. The CDR3 DNA sequence: TGTGCCAGCACCGAATTCCCGGCGGACAACCAAGAGACCCAGTACTTC.

This clonotype was counted ten times or more. The gene calls are TRBV6-2 or TRBV6-3 and TRBJ1-1; maybe TRBD1 (5 bases). The germline gives CDR1 MNHEY, CDR2 SVGEGT. Trimming left V 4 bases short and J 7 bases short, with 10 bases between. The CDR3 extends over 12 amino acids. CDR3 loop: CASSFSGDEAFF. DNA for the CDR3: TGTGCCAGCAGTTTTTCGGGGGATGAAGCTTTCTTT.

This clonotype has just a few counts. The chain uses TRBV10-3 and TRBJ2-1; 8 bases are shared with TRBD1. The length of the CDR3 is 14 residues. Germline V gene sequence: CDR1 ENHRY, CDR2 SYGVKD. V dropped 8 bases and J dropped 4; count of bases not matched to a gene: 7. The CDR3 region is CAISGTGLYNEQFF. The CDR3 DNA sequence: TGTGCCATCTCAGGGACAGGCCTATACAATGAGCAGTTCTTC.

Only a few counts were recorded for this clonotype. This sequence joins TRBV9 and TRBJ2-2; 10 bases line up with TRBD2. CDR3 length: 18 amino acids. V dropped 0 bases and J dropped 3; count of bases not matched to a gene: 8. Per the germline V gene, CDR1 is SGDLS and CDR2 is YYNGEE. CDR3 in amino acids: CASSVGASGSDDTGELFF. The CDR3 DNA reads TGTGCCAGCAGCGTAGGGGCTAGCGGGAGTGATGACACCGGGGAGCTGTTTTTT.

V is TRBV7-2 and J is TRBJ2-1, with TRBD1 matching 8 bases. With V trimmed by 1 base and J by 0 bases, 2 bases remained unmatched. Germline V lookup: CDR1 SGHTA, CDR2 FQGNSA. CDR3 size: 16 residues. CDR3 sequence: CASSLGDRSSYNEQFF. In DNA, the CDR3 is TGTGCCAGCAGCTTAGGGGACAGGAGCTCCTACAATGAGCAGTTCTTC.

This clonotype was counted at least ten times. The chain employs TRBV10-3 and TRBJ2-1; 9 positions agree with TRBD2. The V gene end was trimmed by 3 bases and the J gene end by 3 bases; junction bases not matched to a gene: 12. CDR1 is ENHRY, CDR2 SYGVKD, per germline. This CDR3 region has 18 residues. The DNA of the CDR3 is TGTGCCATCAGTGAATCCCCATTAGCGGGAGAGGGCTACAATGAGCAGTTCTTC. As protein: CAISESPLAGEGYNEQFF.

The sample holds many counts of this clonotype. This chain connects TRBV6-1 to TRBJ1-1; the D gene is possibly TRBD1 (5 bases). CDR1 MNHNS and CDR2 SASEGT come from the germline V gene. This CDR3 comprises 13 residues. The V gene lost 4 bases and the J gene lost 3 bases, with 9 bases spanning the gap. This CDR3 reads CASSGQGYTEAFF. For the CDR3, the DNA is TGTGCCAGCAGTGGCCAGGGTTACACTGAAGCTTTCTTT.

The chain carries TRBV24-1 and TRBJ2-1; D is undetermined. Germline assignment: CDR1 KGHDR and CDR2 SFDVKD. Trimming pared 2 bases from V and 7 bases from J, leaving 11 bases between. The CDR3 sequence is 14 residues long. The CDR3 nucleotides read TGTGCCACCAGTGATTCGGGCCTTGGGAATGAGCAGTTCTTC. As protein: CATSDSGLGNEQFF.

This clonotype was observed a handful of times. At one boundary the junction diverges from the germline segment, which might be a read error. V is TRBV6-1 and J is TRBJ2-5; D might be TRBD1 (5 bases). CDR1 is MNHNS and CDR2 is SASEGT in the germline V gene. The CDR3 is 13 amino acids. The CDR3 sequence is CASSEGQQGTQYF. As DNA, the CDR3 is TGTGCCAGCAGTGAAGGACAGCAAGGGACCCAGTACTTC.

V usage is TRBV6-1 and J usage is TRBJ2-2; D remains ambiguous. V lost 9 bases to trimming and J lost 7 bases, with 6 bases between them. The CDR3 is 10 residues long. CDR1 is MNHNS, CDR2 SASEGT, per germline. As DNA, the CDR3 is TGTGCCAGGCGAAGCGGGGAGCTGTTTTTT. It yields the protein CARRSGELFF.

This clonotype has at least ten counts. The rearrangement uses TRBV20-1 and TRBJ2-1; the match to TRBD2 covers 11 bases. The CDR3 runs to 14 residues. The V segment lost 4 bases and the J segment 4 bases; nucleotides outside the gene matches: 3. Germline V gene lookup returns CDR1 DFQATT and CDR2 SNEGSKA (reference sequence). CDR3 sequence reads: CSAKGLAEYNEQFF. CDR3 in DNA: TGCAGTGCTAAGGGACTAGCGGAGTACAATGAGCAGTTCTTC.